The 21 T cell receptor beta chains below come from one sample, sequenced in a study of T cells in Graves' hyperthyroidism and ophthalmopathy. Researchers amplified the TCR beta CDR3 regions from RNA transcripts. First-round RT-PCR with HTBI primers amplified the TCR CDR3 region. In TCRdb, the multiplex PCR reads were re-called with MiXCR into one record per CDR3 protein. The sample holds roughly 200,000 distinct CDR3 sequences, 15% to 20% seen once. Sequences were obtained from blood. These receptors all stem from a man aged 35 to 55 with Graves' hyperthyroidism.

This clonotype came up many times. V usage is TRBV12-3 or TRBV12-4 and J usage is TRBJ2-7; D not certain. Trimming shortened V by 4 bases and J by 0 bases, and 7 bases separated the two germline ends. The CDR3 has 13 residues. CDR3 protein: CASSWSLSYEQYF. The CDR3 region has the DNA TGTGCCAGCAGTTGGTCCCTCTCCTACGAGCAGTACTTC.

In this sample, this clonotype turned up many times. The chain is built from TRBV5-1 and TRBJ1-1; D remains ambiguous. This CDR3 has 14 residues. V shed 1 base and J shed 0 bases, with 7 bases lying between them. Germline-derived CDR1 and CDR2 are SGHRS and YFSETQ. The CDR3 coding sequence is TGCGCCAGCAGCTTGATAACGATGAACACTGAAGCTTTCTTT. It translates to CASSLITMNTEAFF.

This clonotype has only one observation. This sequence joins TRBV7-2 and TRBJ2-3; 11 nucleotides line up with TRBD2. V gave up 6 bases and J gave up 1 base; unmatched junction bases: 12. The CDR3 length is 18 residues. From germline, CDR1 is SGHTA and CDR2 FQGNSA. The DNA for the CDR3 is TGTGCCAGCAGTCCCAACCTAGCGGGGGGCCGGGGCACAGATACGCAGTATTTT. Translation gives CASSPNLAGGRGTDTQYF.

This clonotype was observed a few times. V gene TRBV13 combines with J gene TRBJ2-1; D is undetermined. CDR1 and CDR2 (germline): PRHDT, FYEKMQ (reference sequence). This CDR3 contains 14 residues. Trimming removed 5 bases from V and 4 bases from J, with 12 bases in between. This CDR3 is CASSPGRNYNEQFF. CDR3 DNA sequence: TGTGCCAGCAGCCCCGGACGGAATTACAATGAGCAGTTCTTC.

The chain carries TRBV10-3 and TRBJ1-4; D gene unclear. Looked up from germline, CDR1 is ENHRY and CDR2 is SYGVKD. This CDR3 comprises 14 residues. V dropped 3 bases and J dropped 7 bases, with 12 bases sitting between them. In DNA, the CDR3 is TGTGCCATCAGTGATCTTAGAGGTGGTGAAAAACTGTTTTTT. Translating it yields CAISDLRGGEKLFF.

At least ten counts were recorded for this clonotype. The J gene is TRBJ1-4, the V gene TRBV7-2; D is unclear. Germline lookup yields CDR1 SGHTA and CDR2 FQGNSA. This CDR3 region has 14 residues. Deletions cut 1 base from V and 7 bases from J, with 10 bases between. The CDR3 DNA sequence: TGTGCCAGCAGCTTAGATCTAGAGGGTGAAAAACTGTTTTTT. Residues: CASSLDLEGEKLFF.

In its sample, this clonotype was seen many times. The chain links TRBV27 to TRBJ1-2, with 8 bases fitting TRBD1. Germline values: CDR1 MNHEY, CDR2 SMNVEV (reference sequence). The junction had 18 bases not matched to a gene; V was cut back by 2 bases and J by 7 bases. The CDR3 has 18 residues. CDR3 sequence (DNA): TGTGCCAGCAGTTTACTTCCCGGACAGGGATTAAGGAATGGTGGCTACACCTTC. It encodes CASSLLPGQGLRNGGYTF.

This clonotype showed up many times. The chain is built from TRBV20-1 and TRBJ2-7; tentative D call: TRBD2 (5 bases). The ends were cut back, 0 bases at V and 12 bases at J, with 18 bases in the middle. Germline assignment: CDR1 DFQATT and CDR2 SNEGSKA (reference sequence). The CDR3 spans 13 residues. Here the CDR3 reads CSARDSSSPGRYF. For the CDR3, the DNA is TGCAGTGCTAGAGATTCTAGCTCCCCTGGTCGGTACTTC.

This clonotype came up many times. The chain has TRBV9 and TRBJ2-3; D gene uncertain. The CDR3 length is 11 residues. The germline V gene encodes CDR1 SGDLS and CDR2 YYNGEE. The V gene lost 4 bases and the J gene lost 6 bases, with 6 bases spanning the gap. CDR3 nucleotides: TGTGCCAGCAGCTCATTGGATACGCAGTATTTT. It yields the protein CASSSLDTQYF.

This clonotype was observed many times. J is TRBJ2-7 and V is TRBV7-8; possible D gene TRBD1, 6 bases. The CDR3 has 13 residues. V lost 5 bases and J 6 bases, leaving 14 bases between the germline ends. Germline V gene lookup returns CDR1 SGHVS and CDR2 FQNEAQ. Here the CDR3 DNA reads TGTGCCAGCAGCCCTGGCAGGGACATCGAGCAGTACTTC. Amino acids: CASSPGRDIEQYF.

The V call is TRBV7-2, the J call TRBJ1-5; D is ambiguous. This CDR3 spans 13 amino acids. Trimming took 2 bases from V and 5 from J, leaving 7 bases between them. Germline CDR1 SGHTA, CDR2 FQGNSA. CDR3 nucleotide sequence: TGTGCCAGCAGCTTAACAAACGATCAGCCCCAGCATTTT. Amino acid sequence: CASSLTNDQPQHF.

Many counts were recorded for this clonotype. The chain carries TRBV6-5 and TRBJ2-1; no reliable D call. With 0 bases removed from V and 2 bases from J, the gap between germline ends came to 11 bases. The CDR3 is 16 amino acids. Looked up from germline, CDR1 is MNHEY and CDR2 is SVGAGI. The CDR3 sequence is CASSYSMVDTYNEQFF. CDR3 nucleotide sequence: TGTGCCAGCAGTTACTCGATGGTCGACACCTACAATGAGCAGTTCTTC.

This clonotype was detected many times. The genes are TRBV3-1 and TRBJ2-5, with no clear D. Germline CDR1 and CDR2: LGHDT and YNNKEL (reference sequence). The CDR3 has 14 residues. V was cut by 3 bases and J by 5 bases, with 13 bases left in between. The CDR3 protein is CASSQTRTEETQYF. CDR3 bases: TGTGCCAGCAGCCAGACCCGGACGGAGGAGACCCAGTACTTC.

This clonotype was picked up many times. This chain connects TRBV11-2 to TRBJ2-4; TRBD1 might be the D (6 bases). Germline V CDR1 and CDR2: SGHAT, FQNNGV. Between the trimmed V and J ends, which lost 1 base and 0 bases, there was a span of 7 bases. The CDR3 spans 15 residues. CDR3 region: CASSLGDIAKNIQYF. The CDR3 coding sequence is TGTGCCAGCAGCTTAGGGGACATAGCCAAAAACATTCAGTACTTC.

The chain is built from TRBV7-2 and TRBJ2-6, with TRBD2 as a possible D gene (5 bases). CDR1 is SGHTA, CDR2 FQGNSA, per germline. V dropped 1 base and J dropped 4 bases, with 8 bases sitting between them. The CDR3 contains 15 residues. Here the CDR3 DNA reads TGTGCCAGCAGCTTAGAGTCGGGGGGGGCCAACGTCCTGACTTTC. Protein sequence: CASSLESGGANVLTF.

This clonotype was detected many times. This sequence joins TRBV12-3 or TRBV12-4 and TRBJ1-6; maybe TRBD1 (5 bases). This CDR3 is 14 amino acids long. Trimming cost V 1 base and J 8 bases, with 9 bases left between them. CDR3 in amino acids: CASSLVGGDSPLHF. For the CDR3, the DNA is TGTGCCAGCAGTTTAGTGGGGGGAGATTCACCCCTCCACTTT.

This clonotype was counted ten times or more. This chain connects TRBV20-1 to TRBJ2-1; D is undetermined. V lost 8 bases and J 1 base, leaving 12 bases between the germline ends. CDR3 length: 13 residues. The V gene's germline CDR1 is DFQATT and CDR2 SNEGSKA (reference sequence). CDR3 DNA sequence: TGCAGTATAAAAGACACTTCCTACAATGAGCAGTTCTTC. Amino acid sequence: CSIKDTSYNEQFF.

In its sample, this clonotype was seen many times. J is TRBJ2-5 and V is TRBV3-1; 11 bases map to TRBD2. Germline V lookup: CDR1 LGHDT, CDR2 YNNKEL (reference sequence). This CDR3 has 16 amino acids. Trimming cost V 5 bases and J 4 bases; bases outside gene matches: 9. CDR3 DNA: TGTGCCAGCAGCGGGCAAAGACTAGCGGGGTTAGAGACCCAGTACTTC. Its protein is CASSGQRLAGLETQYF.

This clonotype was counted many times. The chain joins TRBV6-1 to TRBJ1-5; maybe TRBD1 (5 bases). The CDR3 sequence is 18 residues long. Trimming took off 5 bases at V and 0 bases at J, with 20 bases between the two ends. Germline CDR1 reads MNHNS; CDR2 reads SASEGT. The CDR3 sequence is CASSPSPGRGYSNQPQHF. CDR3 DNA: TGTGCCAGCAGTCCCTCTCCCGGTAGGGGCTATAGCAATCAGCCCCAGCATTTT.

A single count supports this clonotype. The chain joins TRBV6-2 or TRBV6-3 to TRBJ2-2; tentatively, D is TRBD1 (6 bases). This CDR3 is 14 amino acids long. Between the trimmed V and J ends, which lost 6 bases and 4 bases, there was a span of 12 bases. Germline V gene lookup returns CDR1 MNHEY and CDR2 SVGEGT. DNA of the CDR3: TGTGCCAGCAGCCGCGGACAGTTCACCGGGGAGCTGTTTTTT. Translated: CASSRGQFTGELFF.

This clonotype was counted ten times or more. The J gene is TRBJ2-5, the V gene TRBV6-1; D is uncertain. The CDR3 loop spans 16 amino acids. Trimming shortened V by 6 bases and J by 2 bases, and 19 bases separated the two germline ends. Germline V gene sequence: CDR1 MNHNS, CDR2 SASEGT. This CDR3 reads CASRANPRRFQETQYF. As DNA, the CDR3 is TGTGCCAGCAGGGCTAACCCACGAAGGTTTCAAGAGACCCAGTACTTC.